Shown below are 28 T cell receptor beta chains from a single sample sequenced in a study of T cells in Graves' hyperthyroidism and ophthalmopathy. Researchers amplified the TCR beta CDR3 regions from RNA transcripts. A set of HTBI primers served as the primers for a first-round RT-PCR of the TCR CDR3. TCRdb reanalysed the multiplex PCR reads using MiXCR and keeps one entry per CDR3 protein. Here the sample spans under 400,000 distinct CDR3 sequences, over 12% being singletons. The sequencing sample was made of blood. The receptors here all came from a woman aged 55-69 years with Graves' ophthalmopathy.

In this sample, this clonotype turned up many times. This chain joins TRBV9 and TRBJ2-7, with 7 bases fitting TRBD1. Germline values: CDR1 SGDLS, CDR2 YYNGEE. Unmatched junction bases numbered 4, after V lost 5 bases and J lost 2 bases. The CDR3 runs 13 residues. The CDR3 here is CASSVGQTYEQYF. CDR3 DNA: TGTGCCAGCAGTGTGGGACAGACCTACGAGCAGTACTTC.

The CDR3 DNA is TGTGCCAGCATTGGTAGAAGCTACGAGCAGTACTTC. Translating gives CASIGRSYEQYF. V is TRBV6-4 and J is TRBJ2-7; D is undetermined. The CDR3 has 12 amino acids. V lost 7 bases and J 3 bases, leaving 10 bases between the germline ends. Germline values: CDR1 MRHNA, CDR2 SNTAGT.

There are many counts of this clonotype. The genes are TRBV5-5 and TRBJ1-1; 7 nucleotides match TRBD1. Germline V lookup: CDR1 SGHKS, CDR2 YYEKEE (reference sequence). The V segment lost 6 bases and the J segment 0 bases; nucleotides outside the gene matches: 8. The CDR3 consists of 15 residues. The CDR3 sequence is CASIIRGGVNTEAFF. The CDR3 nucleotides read TGTGCCAGCATCATCAGGGGGGGGGTGAACACTGAAGCTTTCTTT.

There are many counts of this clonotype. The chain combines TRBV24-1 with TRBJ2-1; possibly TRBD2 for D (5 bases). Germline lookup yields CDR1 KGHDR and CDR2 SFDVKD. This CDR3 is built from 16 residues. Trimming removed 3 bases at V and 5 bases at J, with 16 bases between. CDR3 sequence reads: CATSDIRWESHNEQFF. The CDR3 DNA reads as TGTGCCACCAGTGATATACGGTGGGAGTCCCACAATGAGCAGTTCTTC.

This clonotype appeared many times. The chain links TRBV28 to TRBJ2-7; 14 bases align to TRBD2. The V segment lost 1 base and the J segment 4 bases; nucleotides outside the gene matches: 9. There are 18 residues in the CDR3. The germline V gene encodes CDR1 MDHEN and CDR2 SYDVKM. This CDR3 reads CASSLSKVGLAGVYEQYF. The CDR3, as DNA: TGTGCCAGCAGTTTATCCAAGGTGGGACTAGCGGGAGTTTACGAGCAGTACTTC.

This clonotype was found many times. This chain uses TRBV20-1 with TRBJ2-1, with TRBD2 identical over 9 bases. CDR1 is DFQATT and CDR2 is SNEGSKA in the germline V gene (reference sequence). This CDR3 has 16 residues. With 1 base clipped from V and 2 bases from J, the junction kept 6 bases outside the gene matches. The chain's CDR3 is CSARVGLAGPYNEQFF. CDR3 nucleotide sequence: TGCAGTGCTAGAGTTGGGCTAGCGGGACCCTACAATGAGCAGTTCTTC.

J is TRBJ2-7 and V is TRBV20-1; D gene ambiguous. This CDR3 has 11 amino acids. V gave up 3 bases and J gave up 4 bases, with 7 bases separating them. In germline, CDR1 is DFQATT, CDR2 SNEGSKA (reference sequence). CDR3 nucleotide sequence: TGCAGTGCTAGTACCAGATACGAGCAGTACTTC. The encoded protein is CSASTRYEQYF.

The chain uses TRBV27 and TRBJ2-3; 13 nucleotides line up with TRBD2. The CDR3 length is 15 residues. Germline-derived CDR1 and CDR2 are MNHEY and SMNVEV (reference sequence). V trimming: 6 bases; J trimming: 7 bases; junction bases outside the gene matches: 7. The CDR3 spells CASRPGLAGTNTQYF. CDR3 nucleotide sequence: TGTGCCAGCAGACCGGGACTAGCGGGAACCAATACGCAGTATTTT.

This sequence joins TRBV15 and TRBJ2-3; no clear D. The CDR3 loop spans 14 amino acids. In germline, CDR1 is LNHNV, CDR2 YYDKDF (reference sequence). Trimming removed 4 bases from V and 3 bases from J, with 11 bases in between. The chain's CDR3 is CATSTRDRTDTQYF. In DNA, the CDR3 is TGTGCCACCAGCACGAGAGACCGGACAGATACGCAGTATTTT.

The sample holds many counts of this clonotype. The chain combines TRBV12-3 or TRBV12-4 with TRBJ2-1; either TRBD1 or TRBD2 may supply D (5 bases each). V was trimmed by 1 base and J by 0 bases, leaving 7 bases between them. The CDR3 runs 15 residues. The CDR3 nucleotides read TGTGCCAGCAGTTTAGGGGGGAGCTCCTACAATGAGCAGTTCTTC. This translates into CASSLGGSSYNEQFF.

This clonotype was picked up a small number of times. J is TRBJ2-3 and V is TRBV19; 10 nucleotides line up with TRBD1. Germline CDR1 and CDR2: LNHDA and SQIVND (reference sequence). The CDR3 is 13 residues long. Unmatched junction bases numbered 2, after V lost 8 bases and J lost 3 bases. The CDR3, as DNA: TGTGCCAGTCCGGGACAGGGGACAGATACGCAGTATTTT. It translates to CASPGQGTDTQYF.

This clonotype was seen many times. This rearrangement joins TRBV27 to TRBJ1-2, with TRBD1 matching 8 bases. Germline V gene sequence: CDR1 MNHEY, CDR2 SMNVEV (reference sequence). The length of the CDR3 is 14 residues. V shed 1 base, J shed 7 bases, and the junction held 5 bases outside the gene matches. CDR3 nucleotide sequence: TGTGCCAGCAGTTTATTTCCAGGGGGCTTTGGCTACACCTTC. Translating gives CASSLFPGGFGYTF.

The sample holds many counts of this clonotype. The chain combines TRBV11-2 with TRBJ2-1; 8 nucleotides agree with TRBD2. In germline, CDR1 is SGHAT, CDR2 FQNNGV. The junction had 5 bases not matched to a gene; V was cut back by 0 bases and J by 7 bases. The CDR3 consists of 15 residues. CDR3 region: CASSLEATSVNEQFF. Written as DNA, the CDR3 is TGTGCCAGCAGCTTAGAGGCGACTAGCGTGAATGAGCAGTTCTTC.

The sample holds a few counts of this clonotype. Written as DNA, the CDR3 is TGTGCCACCAGCACAACCGGGGGCGGGAGGGCCGCTTACGAGCAGTACTTC. Its protein is CATSTTGGGRAAYEQYF. The V call is TRBV15, the J call TRBJ2-7; 9 bases are a match to TRBD2. The CDR3 has 17 amino acids. The germline gives CDR1 LNHNV, CDR2 YYDKDF (reference sequence). Trimming at V came to 4 bases and at J to 4 bases, leaving 14 bases not matched to a gene.

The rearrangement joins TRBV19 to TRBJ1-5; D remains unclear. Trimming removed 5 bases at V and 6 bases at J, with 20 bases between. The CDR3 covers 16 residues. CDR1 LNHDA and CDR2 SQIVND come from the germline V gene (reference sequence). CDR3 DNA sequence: TGTGCCAGTAGTGACGACCGGGCCCTCAAGGGTCAGCCCCAGCATTTT. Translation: CASSDDRALKGQPQHF.

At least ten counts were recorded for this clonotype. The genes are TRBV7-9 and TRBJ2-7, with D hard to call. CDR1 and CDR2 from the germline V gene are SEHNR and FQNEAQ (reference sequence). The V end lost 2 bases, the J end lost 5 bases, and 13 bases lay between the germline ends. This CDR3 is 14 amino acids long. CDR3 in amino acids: CASSLSAKGHEQYF. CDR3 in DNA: TGTGCCAGCAGCTTAAGCGCCAAGGGCCACGAGCAGTACTTC.

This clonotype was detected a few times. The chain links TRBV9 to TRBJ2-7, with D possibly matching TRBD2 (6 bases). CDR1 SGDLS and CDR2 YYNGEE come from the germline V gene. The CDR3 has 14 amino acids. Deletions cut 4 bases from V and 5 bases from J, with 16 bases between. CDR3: CASSTGLFGHEQYF. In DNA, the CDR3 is TGTGCCAGCAGCACCGGACTATTCGGCCACGAGCAGTACTTC. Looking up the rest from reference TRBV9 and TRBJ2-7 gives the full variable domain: DSGVTQTPKHLITATGQRVTLRCSPRSGDLSVYWYQQSLDQGLQFLIQYYNGEERAKGNILERFSAQQFPDLHSELNLSSLELGDSALYFCASSTGLFGHEQYFGPGTRLTVT.

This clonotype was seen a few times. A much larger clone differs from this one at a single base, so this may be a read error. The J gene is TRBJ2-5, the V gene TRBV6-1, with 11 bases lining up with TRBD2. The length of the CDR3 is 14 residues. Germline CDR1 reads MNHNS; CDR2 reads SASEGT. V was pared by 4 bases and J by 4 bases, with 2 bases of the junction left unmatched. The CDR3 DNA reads TGTGCCAGCAGTGGCGGACTAGCGGGAGAGACCCAGTACTTC. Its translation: CASSGGLAGETQYF.

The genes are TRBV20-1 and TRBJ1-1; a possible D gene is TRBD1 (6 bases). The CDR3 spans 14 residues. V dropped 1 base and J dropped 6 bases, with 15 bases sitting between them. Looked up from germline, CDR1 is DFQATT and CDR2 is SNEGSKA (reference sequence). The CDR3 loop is CSARAPGARAEAFF. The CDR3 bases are TGCAGTGCTAGAGCGCCGGGGGCGAGGGCTGAAGCTTTCTTT.

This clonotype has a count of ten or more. This chain's CDR3 is CASSATPGQGNTEAFF. CDR3 DNA: TGTGCCAGCAGTGCAACACCGGGACAGGGGAACACTGAAGCTTTCTTT. This chain links TRBV12-3 or TRBV12-4 with TRBJ1-1, with 9 bases fitting TRBD1. J lost 1 base, V lost 5 bases, and 8 bases had no gene match. The CDR3 covers 16 residues.

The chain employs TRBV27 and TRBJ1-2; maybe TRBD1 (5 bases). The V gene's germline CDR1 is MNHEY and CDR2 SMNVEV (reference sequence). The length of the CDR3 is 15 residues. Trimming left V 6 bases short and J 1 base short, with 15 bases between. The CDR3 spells CASRRVGADNYGYTF. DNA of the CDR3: TGTGCCAGCAGAAGAGTCGGGGCAGATAACTATGGCTACACCTTC.

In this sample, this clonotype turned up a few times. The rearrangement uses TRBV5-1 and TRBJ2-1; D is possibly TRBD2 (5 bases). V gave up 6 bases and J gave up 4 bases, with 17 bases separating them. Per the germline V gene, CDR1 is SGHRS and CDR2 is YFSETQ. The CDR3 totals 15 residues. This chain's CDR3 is CASTSGNFPYNEQFF. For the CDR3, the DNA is TGCGCCAGCACCTCGGGGAATTTCCCGTACAATGAGCAGTTCTTC.

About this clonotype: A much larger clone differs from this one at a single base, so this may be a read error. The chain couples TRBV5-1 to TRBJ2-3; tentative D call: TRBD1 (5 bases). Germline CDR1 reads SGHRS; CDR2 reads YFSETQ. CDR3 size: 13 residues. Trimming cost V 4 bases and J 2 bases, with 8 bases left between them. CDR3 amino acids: CASSTQDTDTQYF. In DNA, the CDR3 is TGCGCCAGCAGCACACAGGACACAGATACGCAGTATTTT.

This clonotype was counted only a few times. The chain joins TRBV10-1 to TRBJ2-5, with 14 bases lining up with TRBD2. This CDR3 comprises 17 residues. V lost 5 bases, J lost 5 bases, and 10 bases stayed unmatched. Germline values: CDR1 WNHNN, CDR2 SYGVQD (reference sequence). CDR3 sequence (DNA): TGCGCCAGCAGTCCCGGGACTAGCGGGAGTATGGGGGAGACCCAGTACTTC. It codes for CASSPGTSGSMGETQYF.

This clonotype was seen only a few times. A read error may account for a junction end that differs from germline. CDR3 sequence reads: CASSPREGSHEQYF. CDR3 DNA: TGTGCCAGTAGTCCCCGGGAGGGCTCCCACGAGCAGTACTTC. V usage is TRBV19 and J usage is TRBJ2-7, with 8 bases that match TRBD2. The CDR3 covers 14 residues. Germline assignment: CDR1 LNHDA and CDR2 SQIVND (reference sequence).

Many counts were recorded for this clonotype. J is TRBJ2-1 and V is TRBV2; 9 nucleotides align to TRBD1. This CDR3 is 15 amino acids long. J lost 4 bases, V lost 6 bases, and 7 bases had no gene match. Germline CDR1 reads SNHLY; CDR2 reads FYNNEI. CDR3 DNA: TGTGCCAGCAGCAAGCCGACAGGGGGGTACAATGAGCAGTTCTTC. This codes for CASSKPTGGYNEQFF.

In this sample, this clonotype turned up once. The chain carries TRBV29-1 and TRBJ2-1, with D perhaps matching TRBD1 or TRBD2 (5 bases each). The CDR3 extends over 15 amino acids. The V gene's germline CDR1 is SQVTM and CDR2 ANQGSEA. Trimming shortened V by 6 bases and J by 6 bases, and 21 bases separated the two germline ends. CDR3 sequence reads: CSVTPWGRRRNEQFF. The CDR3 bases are TGCAGCGTGACCCCTTGGGGGAGAAGGCGCAATGAGCAGTTCTTC.

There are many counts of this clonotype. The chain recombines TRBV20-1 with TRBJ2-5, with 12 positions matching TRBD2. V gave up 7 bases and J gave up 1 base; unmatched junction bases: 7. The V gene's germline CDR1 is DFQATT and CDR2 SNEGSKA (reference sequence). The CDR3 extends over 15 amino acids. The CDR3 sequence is CSVMASGRAQETQYF. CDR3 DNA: TGCAGTGTCATGGCTAGCGGGAGGGCCCAAGAGACCCAGTACTTC.